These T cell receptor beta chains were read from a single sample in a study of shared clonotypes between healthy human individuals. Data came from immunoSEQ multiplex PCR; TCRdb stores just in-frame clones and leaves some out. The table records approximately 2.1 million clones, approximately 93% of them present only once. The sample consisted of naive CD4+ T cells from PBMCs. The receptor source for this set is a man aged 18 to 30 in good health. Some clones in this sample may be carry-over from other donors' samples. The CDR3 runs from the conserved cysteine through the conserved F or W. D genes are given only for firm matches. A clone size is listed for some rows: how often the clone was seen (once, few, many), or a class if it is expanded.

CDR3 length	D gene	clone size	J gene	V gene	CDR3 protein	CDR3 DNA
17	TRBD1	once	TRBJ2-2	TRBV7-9	CASSSGTGGLNTGELFF	TGTGCCAGCAGCTCCGGGACAGGGGGCCTTAACACCGGGGAGCTGTTTTTT
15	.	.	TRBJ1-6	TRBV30	CAWSVVVGYNSPLHF	TGTGCCTGGAGTGTAGTTGTGGGCTATAATTCACCCCTCCACTTT
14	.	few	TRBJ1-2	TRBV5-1	CASSFGRGVDGYTF	TGCGCCAGCAGCTTTGGCAGGGGCGTGGATGGCTACACCTTC
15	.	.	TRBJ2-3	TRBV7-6	CASSPAPSRADTQYF	TGTGCCAGCAGTCCAGCTCCTAGCCGGGCGGATACGCAGTATTTT
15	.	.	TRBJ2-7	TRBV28	CASSSLRLLTYEQYF	TGTGCCAGCAGTTCACTCCGACTGCTAACCTACGAGCAGTACTTC
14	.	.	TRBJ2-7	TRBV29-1	CSAETTGRGYEQYF	TGCAGCGCCGAAACTACCGGGAGAGGCTACGAGCAGTACTTC
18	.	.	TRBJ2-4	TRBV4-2	CASSQEGGLVIAKNIQYF	TGTGCCAGCAGCCAAGAGGGAGGTTTGGTAATCGCCAAAAACATTCAGTACTTC
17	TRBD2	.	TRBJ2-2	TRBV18	CASSPPLGGSGTGELFF	TGTGCCAGCTCACCACCGCTTGGCGGGAGTGGGACCGGGGAGCTGTTTTTT
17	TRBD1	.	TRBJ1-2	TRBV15	CATSRDRQGASSHGYTF	TGTGCCACCAGCAGAGATCGTCAGGGGGCATCATCGCATGGCTACACCTTC
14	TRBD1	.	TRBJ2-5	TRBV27	CASSGQGLGETQYF	TGTGCCAGCAGTGGACAGGGTCTTGGAGAGACCCAGTACTTC
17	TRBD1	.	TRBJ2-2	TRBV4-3	CASSQNRAQGATGELFF	TGCGCCAGCAGCCAAAATAGAGCACAGGGGGCCACCGGGGAGCTGTTTTTT
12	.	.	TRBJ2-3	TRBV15	CATSGFTDTQYF	TGTGCCACTTCCGGTTTTACAGATACGCAGTATTTT
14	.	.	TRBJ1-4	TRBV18	CASSPGEGREKLFF	TGTGCCAGCTCGCCCGGAGAGGGTAGGGAAAAACTGTTTTTT
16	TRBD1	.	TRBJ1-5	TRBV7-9	CASSYSGARGHQPQHF	TGTGCCAGCAGTTATAGTGGGGCCAGGGGGCATCAGCCCCAGCATTTT